The rows below give T cell receptor beta chains drawn from one sample of a study of blood T cell repertoires in COVID-19. The protocol was immunoSEQ multiplex PCR, while the TCRdb copy is restricted to in-frame clones and leaves out a portion. This sample has over 150,000 clones, with under 95% found just once. The source material was peripheral blood. The receptor set was obtained from a man between 18 and 35 years old with COVID-19, enrolled during active disease. CDR3s include the opening cysteine and the closing phenylalanine or tryptophan. The D gene is left open where the match is weak. Clone size appears in some rows only: once, few, many, or a class for an expanded clone.

clone size: -; V gene: TRBV4-1; D gene: TRBD1; J gene: TRBJ2-4; CDR3 DNA: TGCGCCAGCAGCCAATCCGGACAGGAAAACATTCAGTACTTC; CDR3 protein: CASSQSGQENIQYF
clone size: -; V gene: TRBV15; D gene: -; J gene: TRBJ2-7; CDR3 DNA: TGTGCCACCAGCAGAGAAACAGTAAGCTCCTACGAGCAGTACTTC; CDR3 protein: CATSRETVSSYEQYF
clone size: -; V gene: TRBV18; D gene: -; J gene: TRBJ1-5; CDR3 DNA: TGTGCCAGCTCACCACCGAGGGACGGGGGAACGGGCAATCAGCCCCAGCATTTT; CDR3 protein: CASSPPRDGGTGNQPQHF
clone size: once; V gene: TRBV11-2; D gene: -; J gene: TRBJ2-1; CDR3 DNA: TGTGCCAGCAGCTTAATCCGAGGCCAGACCTACAATGAGCAGTTCTTC; CDR3 protein: CASSLIRGQTYNEQFF
clone size: -; V gene: TRBV13; D gene: TRBD2; J gene: TRBJ2-1; CDR3 DNA: TGTGCCAGCAGCTTAGGCCGGGCGGGAGGGGCAGATGAGCAGTTCTTC; CDR3 protein: CASSLGRAGGADEQFF
clone size: -; V gene: TRBV28; D gene: -; J gene: TRBJ1-1; CDR3 DNA: TGTGCCAGCAGTATTTACCAGGAGAACACTGAAGCTTTCTTT; CDR3 protein: CASSIYQENTEAFF
clone size: -; V gene: TRBV27; D gene: TRBD1; J gene: TRBJ1-2; CDR3 DNA: TGTGCCAGCAGGGCGCCCGGGACAGCTAACTATGGCTACACCTTC; CDR3 protein: CASRAPGTANYGYTF
clone size: -; V gene: TRBV3-1/TRBV3-2; D gene: -; J gene: TRBJ1-2; CDR3 DNA: TGTGCCAGCAGCCGAGGCAGGGAAGGAGGCTACACCTTC; CDR3 protein: CASSRGREGGYTF
clone size: -; V gene: TRBV7-2; D gene: -; J gene: TRBJ2-7; CDR3 DNA: TGTGCCAGCAGCGGACAATCCGAGCAGTACTTC; CDR3 protein: CASSGQSEQYF
clone size: many; V gene: TRBV4-1; D gene: -; J gene: TRBJ2-7; CDR3 DNA: TGCGCCAGCAGCCATGCGGGACAGTCCAAACCGGGGCAGTACTTC; CDR3 protein: CASSHAGQSKPGQYF
clone size: -; V gene: TRBV19; D gene: -; J gene: TRBJ1-5; CDR3 DNA: TGTGCCAGTAAGGGCAGGGAAAGTCAGCCCCAGCATTTT; CDR3 protein: CASKGRESQPQHF
clone size: once; V gene: TRBV7-6; D gene: -; J gene: TRBJ2-2; CDR3 DNA: TGTGCCAGCAGCCCCCCCCGGGGTGAGTGGGGCACCGGGGAGCTGTTTTTT; CDR3 protein: CASSPPRGEWGTGELFF
clone size: -; V gene: TRBV3-1/TRBV3-2; D gene: TRBD2; J gene: TRBJ2-7; CDR3 DNA: TGTGCCAGCAGCTCTACTAGCGGGCGCCGGAACGAGCAGTACTTC; CDR3 protein: CASSSTSGRRNEQYF
clone size: -; V gene: TRBV19; D gene: TRBD2; J gene: TRBJ2-1; CDR3 DNA: TGTGCCAGTAGTCGGGGGGATTGGCAGTACAATGAGCAGTTCTTC; CDR3 protein: CASSRGDWQYNEQFF
clone size: -; V gene: TRBV3-1/TRBV3-2; D gene: -; J gene: TRBJ1-1; CDR3 DNA: TGTGCCAGCACCCGGCAAGGGGCAGCCTTTGAAGCTTTCTTT; CDR3 protein: CASTRQGAAFEAFF
clone size: once; V gene: TRBV2; D gene: -; J gene: TRBJ2-7; CDR3 DNA: TGTGCCAGCAGTGGACAGGGACTCTACGAGCAGTACTTC; CDR3 protein: CASSGQGLYEQYF
clone size: -; V gene: TRBV3-1/TRBV3-2; D gene: -; J gene: TRBJ2-1; CDR3 DNA: TGTGCCAGCAGCCCCCGGGGGGCCGACAATGAGCAGTTCTTC; CDR3 protein: CASSPRGADNEQFF
clone size: -; V gene: TRBV13; D gene: -; J gene: TRBJ2-7; CDR3 DNA: TGTGCCAGCAGCTTAAGGAGCTCCTACGAGCAGTACTTC; CDR3 protein: CASSLRSSYEQYF
clone size: -; V gene: TRBV4-3; D gene: -; J gene: TRBJ1-4; CDR3 DNA: TGCGCCAGCAGCCAAGACTTGGCCTGGCGGGAAAAACTGTTTTTT; CDR3 protein: CASSQDLAWREKLFF
clone size: -; V gene: TRBV30; D gene: TRBD2; J gene: TRBJ2-7; CDR3 DNA: TGTGCCTGGACTAGCGGTAACTACGAGCAGTACTTC; CDR3 protein: CAWTSGNYEQYF
clone size: -; V gene: TRBV13; D gene: -; J gene: TRBJ2-1; CDR3 DNA: TGTGCCAGCAGCCCGAAGGGGTACAATGAGCAGTTCTTC; CDR3 protein: CASSPKGYNEQFF
clone size: -; V gene: TRBV19; D gene: -; J gene: TRBJ1-2; CDR3 DNA: TGTGCCAGTGCGTCAGGCGCTTATGGCTACACCTTC; CDR3 protein: CASASGAYGYTF
clone size: few; V gene: TRBV5-4; D gene: -; J gene: TRBJ1-2; CDR3 DNA: TGTGCCAGCAGCCCTAAAGGTCAGGGAATGGGCTATGGCTACACCTTC; CDR3 protein: CASSPKGQGMGYGYTF
clone size: -; V gene: TRBV21-1; D gene: -; J gene: TRBJ2-7; CDR3 DNA: TGTGCCAGCAGCAAAGGGCTACAGCTCTCCTCCTACGAGCAGTACTTC; CDR3 protein: CASSKGLQLSSYEQYF
clone size: -; V gene: TRBV14; D gene: -; J gene: TRBJ2-7; CDR3 DNA: TGTGCCAGCAGAAAGGGGCGGAGCTACGAGCAGTACTTC; CDR3 protein: CASRKGRSYEQYF
clone size: once; V gene: TRBV6-2/TRBV6-3; D gene: TRBD2; J gene: TRBJ2-7; CDR3 DNA: TGTGCCAGCAGTTACCGGGGGTCTAGCGGGACCTTTCTGCTGCTATCAGGGGAGCAGTACTTC; CDR3 protein: CASSYRGSSGTFLLLSGEQYF
clone size: once; V gene: TRBV2; D gene: TRBD2; J gene: TRBJ2-3; CDR3 DNA: TGTGCCAGCAGTAGACAGGACAGACTAGCGGGCTTCACAGATACGCAGTATTTT; CDR3 protein: CASSRQDRLAGFTDTQYF
clone size: -; V gene: TRBV18; D gene: -; J gene: TRBJ1-1; CDR3 DNA: TGTGCCAGCTCACCACCCGGGGTCGGCACTGAAGCTTTCTTT; CDR3 protein: CASSPPGVGTEAFF
clone size: -; V gene: TRBV28; D gene: TRBD2; J gene: TRBJ2-7; CDR3 DNA: TGTGCCAGCAGTCGTCGAACTAGCGGGACCTACGAGCAGTACTTC; CDR3 protein: CASSRRTSGTYEQYF
clone size: -; V gene: TRBV11-2; D gene: -; J gene: TRBJ2-3; CDR3 DNA: TGTGCCAGCAGCTCCCTTCAAGGGAGTGGAGATACGCAGTATTTT; CDR3 protein: CASSSLQGSGDTQYF
clone size: -; V gene: TRBV29-1; D gene: -; J gene: TRBJ2-7; CDR3 DNA: TGCAGCGTCATAGACCGGGACATTAAATACGAGCAGTACTTC; CDR3 protein: CSVIDRDIKYEQYF
clone size: once; V gene: TRBV29-1; D gene: -; J gene: TRBJ1-1; CDR3 DNA: TGCAGCGTTGAATTATCGGGGGGAGGGACTGAAGCTTTCTTT; CDR3 protein: CSVELSGGGTEAFF
clone size: -; V gene: TRBV19; D gene: TRBD2; J gene: TRBJ2-7; CDR3 DNA: TGTGCCAGTAGTATCCCCGGCGGACTAGCGGGCCGGTTGAACGAGCAGTACTTC; CDR3 protein: CASSIPGGLAGRLNEQYF
clone size: -; V gene: TRBV15; D gene: TRBD1; J gene: TRBJ2-1; CDR3 DNA: TGTGCCACCAGCTCACAGGGGACCTACAATGAGCAGTTCTTC; CDR3 protein: CATSSQGTYNEQFF
clone size: -; V gene: TRBV4-1; D gene: -; J gene: TRBJ2-7; CDR3 DNA: TGCGCCAGCAGCCAAGTCTCAGGAAGCTCCTACGAGCAGTACTTC; CDR3 protein: CASSQVSGSSYEQYF
clone size: -; V gene: TRBV5-6; D gene: -; J gene: TRBJ1-2; CDR3 DNA: TGTGCCAGCAGCCGACACGTACCAAACTATGGCTACACCTTC; CDR3 protein: CASSRHVPNYGYTF
clone size: -; V gene: TRBV27; D gene: -; J gene: TRBJ1-5; CDR3 DNA: TGTGCCAGCAGTTTGGGAGGTCAGCCCCAGCATTTT; CDR3 protein: CASSLGGQPQHF
clone size: -; V gene: TRBV27; D gene: TRBD2; J gene: TRBJ2-1; CDR3 DNA: TGTGCCAGCAGTGGGGGACTAGCGTCTTACAATGAGCAGTTCTTC; CDR3 protein: CASSGGLASYNEQFF
clone size: -; V gene: TRBV5-1; D gene: -; J gene: TRBJ2-2; CDR3 DNA: TGCGCCAGCAGCTCGATCAGGGGCCACACCGGGGAGCTGTTTTTT; CDR3 protein: CASSSIRGHTGELFF
clone size: -; V gene: TRBV2; D gene: TRBD1; J gene: TRBJ1-1; CDR3 DNA: TGTGCCAGCAGCCCCGACAGGGGGCAAGGGAACACTGAAGCTTTCTTT; CDR3 protein: CASSPDRGQGNTEAFF
clone size: -; V gene: TRBV9; D gene: -; J gene: TRBJ2-6; CDR3 DNA: TGTGCCAGCAGCGCTTACGACAGCTCTGGGGCCAACGTCCTGACTTTC; CDR3 protein: CASSAYDSSGANVLTF
clone size: once; V gene: TRBV7-9; D gene: TRBD2; J gene: TRBJ2-1; CDR3 DNA: TGTGCCAGCAGCCGGGGACTAGCGTCTTACAATGAGCAGTTCTTC; CDR3 protein: CASSRGLASYNEQFF
clone size: -; V gene: TRBV12-3/TRBV12-4; D gene: -; J gene: TRBJ1-1; CDR3 DNA: TGTGCCAGCAGTTTCAGGGGTGAAGCTTTCTTT; CDR3 protein: CASSFRGEAFF
clone size: -; V gene: TRBV19; D gene: TRBD1; J gene: TRBJ1-3; CDR3 DNA: TGTGCCAGTAGCCCACAGGGGGCTGGAAACACCATATATTTT; CDR3 protein: CASSPQGAGNTIYF
clone size: -; V gene: TRBV5-6; D gene: TRBD2; J gene: TRBJ2-1; CDR3 DNA: TGTGCCAGCAGCTTTGTTCTAGCGGGAGAGCAGTTCTTC; CDR3 protein: CASSFVLAGEQFF
clone size: -; V gene: TRBV13; D gene: -; J gene: TRBJ2-3; CDR3 DNA: TGTGCCAGCAGCTTAGCCCGGCAGGGTGGTACTACGCAGTATTTT; CDR3 protein: CASSLARQGGTTQYF
clone size: -; V gene: TRBV18; D gene: TRBD1; J gene: TRBJ1-6; CDR3 DNA: TGTGCCAGCTCACCAGAGGCCAGGGGGTATAATTCACCCCTCCACTTT; CDR3 protein: CASSPEARGYNSPLHF
clone size: -; V gene: TRBV4-3; D gene: TRBD2; J gene: TRBJ2-1; CDR3 DNA: TGCGCCAGCAGCCAGACTAGCGGGAGGGCTAGCTCCTACAATGAGCAGTTCTTC; CDR3 protein: CASSQTSGRASSYNEQFF